This is a list of T cell receptor beta chains from one sample in a study of PD-L1 blockade in urothelial cancer. TCRdb keeps only in-frame clones here, not all; method: immunoSEQ multiplex PCR. Seen here are about 52,000 clones, 84% observed once, and the top ten hold about 5.3%. Sequences were derived from PBMCs, sampled around atezolizumab (anti-PD-L1) treatment. Receptors were obtained from a man aged 40-55 years with urothelial cancer. CDR3s include the opening cysteine and the closing phenylalanine or tryptophan. Only part of the rows carry a size: once, few, many, or a class if the clone is expanded.

>TRBJ1-5|.|TRBV6-1|14
CASSDRASNQPQHF
>TRBJ1-1|.|TRBV27|15
CASSSPGLRNTEAFF
>TRBJ2-1|.|TRBV6-1|15
CASSTGGGSYNEQFF
>TRBJ2-7|.|TRBV7-9|11
CASSSVYEQYF
>TRBJ1-5|.|TRBV21-1|17
CASSANRTPYSNQPQHF
>TRBJ2-1|.|TRBV7-9|16
CASSYTPGLRNDEQFF
>TRBJ1-5|.|TRBV6-1|14
CASREYTGGQPQHF
>TRBJ2-3|.|TRBV28|15
CASSGLAGWTDTQYF
>TRBJ2-7|.|TRBV28|18
CASKGSGLNRRRIDEQYF
>TRBJ2-1|few|TRBV7-9|13
CASSLLRGTEQFF
>TRBJ2-3|.|TRBV19|21
CASSAWQGGSGPSRAPDTQYF
>TRBJ2-3|.|TRBV27|12
CASSLLGSTQYF
>TRBJ2-5|.|TRBV4-1|13
CASSQASPETQYF
>TRBJ1-5|few|TRBV5-1|15
CASRQTENSNQPQHF
>TRBJ1-3|.|TRBV6-6|14
CASSSQGKGNTIYF
>TRBJ2-3|few|TRBV6-6|14
CASSYETSGDTQYF
>TRBJ1-4|few|TRBV27|16
CASRLTGIATNEKLFF
>TRBJ1-5|.|TRBV19|16
CASSSPGTGPNQPQHF
>TRBJ2-7|.|TRBV13|13
CASGLTGSYEQYF
>TRBJ2-5|once|TRBV28|14
CASSDRGRLGTQYF
>TRBJ1-2|.|TRBV7-3|14
CASSLLGGGYGYTF
>TRBJ2-7|.|TRBV10-1|12
CASSGGSYEQYF
>TRBJ2-2|few|TRBV7-2|15
CASRTGTENTGELFF